Sequencing of this T cell receptor (beta chain) was carried out in a study of beta chain features in type 1 diabetes. The sequenced template was cDNA made from the entire isolated RNA. Method: immunoSEQ multiplex PCR; TCRdb's copy keeps in-frame clones and lacks some. The sample holds about 900,000 clones, roughly 16% seen once. Per germline, CDR1 LGHNA and CDR2 YSLEER. V was cut by 1 base and J by 0 bases, with 6 bases left in between. The CDR3 has 15 residues. Specimen: naive CD4+ T cells from blood. The V gene is TRBV4-3, the J gene TRBJ2-2, with D unclear. The TCR comes from a young woman in good health. The CDR3 coding sequence is TGCGCCAGCAGCCAAGGGTTCGCGAACACCGGGGAGCTGTTTTTT. Its translation: CASSQGFANTGELFF.